The 21 T cell receptor beta chains reported below all come from one sample, sequenced in a study of CD8+CD57+ T cells in acquired aplastic anemia. Flow cytometry had shown expanded CD8+CD57+ cells in the patients chosen for sequencing. CDR3 and TCR beta VDJ profiling relied on a genomic DNA template. TCRdb re-called the reads through MiXCR, storing one row per CDR3 protein. This sample yields 200,000 to 300,000 distinct CDR3 sequences, of which approximately 50% are seen a single time; about 7.8% belongs to the top ten. Sequencing was performed on sorted CD4+, CD8+, or CD8+CD57+ T cells (not recorded which) from PBMCs. The receptors derive from a human donor with aplastic anemia.

V is TRBV4-2 and J is TRBJ1-2; 10 bases are shared with TRBD1. Unmatched junction bases numbered 4, after V lost 4 bases and J lost 5 bases. Germline V lookup: CDR1 LGHNA, CDR2 YNFKEQ. This CDR3 spans 14 amino acids. This CDR3 reads CASSPGTGEYGYTF. CDR3 in DNA: TGTGCCAGCAGCCCCGGGACAGGGGAGTATGGCTACACCTTC.

The V call is TRBV15, the J call TRBJ1-3; a weak D match, TRBD1 (5 bases). Deletions cut 5 bases from V and 2 bases from J, with 10 bases between. CDR3 size: 14 residues. CDR1 LNHNV and CDR2 YYDKDF come from the germline V gene (reference sequence). The CDR3 sequence is CATSLGGPGNTIYF. Written as DNA, the CDR3 is TGTGCCACCAGCCTCGGGGGACCTGGAAACACCATATATTTT.

This clonotype was observed at least ten times. This CDR3 reads CASRPTDTQYF. In nucleotides, the CDR3 is TGTGCCAGCAGACCCACAGATACGCAGTATTTT. J is TRBJ2-3 and V is TRBV7-2; no firm D call. The CDR3 has 11 amino acids. Per germline, CDR1 SGHTA and CDR2 FQGNSA. V shed 6 bases and J shed 2 bases, with 3 bases lying between them.

This clonotype was recorded many times. This chain connects TRBV5-1 to TRBJ1-4; D not resolved. Germline V gene lookup returns CDR1 SGHRS and CDR2 YFSETQ. The CDR3 sequence is 18 residues long. V was shortened by 0 bases and J by 4 bases, with 19 bases between the two germline ends. In DNA form, the CDR3 reads TGCGCCAGCAGCTTGGCCGTCGACGGACCAAATCGTAATGAAAAACTGTTTTTT. It specifies CASSLAVDGPNRNEKLFF.

The chain links TRBV20-1 to TRBJ1-1, with D perhaps TRBD1 (6 bases). Germline V gene data show CDR1 as DFQATT and CDR2 as SNEGSKA (reference sequence). CDR3 length equals 11 residues. V was trimmed by 5 bases and J by 7 bases, leaving 11 bases between them. CDR3 in amino acids: CSAPRTDEAFF. The CDR3 DNA reads as TGCAGTGCTCCAAGGACAGATGAAGCTTTCTTT.

V is TRBV20-1 and J is TRBJ2-3, with 9 bases that match TRBD1. Germline V CDR1 and CDR2: DFQATT, SNEGSKA (reference sequence). With 6 bases clipped from V and 2 bases from J, the junction kept 6 bases outside the gene matches. The CDR3 spans 14 residues. This chain's CDR3 is CSANWDRDTDTQYF. The CDR3 nucleotides are TGCAGTGCCAACTGGGACAGGGACACAGATACGCAGTATTTT.

In its sample, this clonotype was seen a few times. The chain couples TRBV6-1 to TRBJ2-3; a possible D gene is TRBD2 (7 bases). The CDR3 is 17 amino acids. V dropped 2 bases and J dropped 6 bases, with 21 bases sitting between them. From germline, CDR1 is MNHNS and CDR2 SASEGT. The CDR3 protein is CASSEPRGGGPLDTQYF. The CDR3 nucleotides are TGTGCCAGCAGTGAACCTAGGGGGGGGGGCCCGCTTGATACGCAGTATTTT.

This clonotype has a count of ten or more. This chain uses TRBV20-1 with TRBJ1-1; 7 bases agree with TRBD1. The V gene end was trimmed by 8 bases and the J gene end by 0 bases; junction bases not matched to a gene: 15. CDR1 is DFQATT, CDR2 SNEGSKA, per germline (reference sequence). The CDR3 covers 16 residues. The DNA for the CDR3 is TGCAGTCGGCCCCCCCGGGACAGAACCATGAACACTGAAGCTTTCTTT. The encoded protein is CSRPPRDRTMNTEAFF.

The V and J genes are TRBV29-1 and TRBJ2-1, with D unclear. Between the trimmed V and J ends, which lost 4 bases and 5 bases, there was a span of 3 bases. Per germline, CDR1 SQVTM and CDR2 ANQGSEA. The CDR3 runs 10 residues. The CDR3 DNA reads as TGCAGCGTTGTTAACAATGAGCAGTTCTTC. The encoded protein is CSVVNNEQFF.

Turning to this clonotype: Sequence at one end of the junction differs from germline and may be a read error. The V gene is TRBV15, the J gene TRBJ2-5; 9 nucleotides line up with TRBD1. The CDR3 has 15 residues. Germline CDR1 is LNHNV and CDR2 is YYDKDF (reference sequence). CDR3 nucleotide sequence: TGTGCCATCAGCCCGGGACAGGGAGGAGAAGAGACCCAGTACTTC. Translation: CAISPGQGGEETQYF.

At least ten counts were recorded for this clonotype. This chain links TRBV7-9 with TRBJ1-4; D perhaps matches TRBD1 (6 bases). Trimming took 1 base from V and 4 from J, leaving 10 bases between them. Germline V gene lookup returns CDR1 SEHNR and CDR2 FQNEAQ (reference sequence). The CDR3 extends over 15 amino acids. The CDR3 sequence is CASSLVGRGNEKLFF. CDR3 coding DNA: TGTGCCAGCAGCTTAGTTGGCAGGGGTAATGAAAAACTGTTTTTT.

The V gene is TRBV7-6, the J gene TRBJ1-6; 7 nucleotides line up with TRBD1. The length of the CDR3 is 13 residues. CDR1 is SGHVS, CDR2 FNYEAQ, per germline. After removal of 2 bases from V and 16 bases from J, the junction contained 8 bases not matched to a gene. The DNA for the CDR3 is TGTGCCAGCAGCTTAAGCGCGACAGGGCTACTCCACTTT. This gives the protein CASSLSATGLLHF. The variable domain in full, completed from reference TRBV7-6 and TRBJ1-6, reads GAGVSQSPRYKVTKRGQDVALRCDPISGHVSLYWYRQALGQGPEFLTYFNYEAQQDKSGLPNDRFSAERPEGSISTLTIQRTEQRDSAMYRCASSLSATGLLHFGNGTRLTVT.

This clonotype was seen at least ten times. The J gene is TRBJ1-3, the V gene TRBV9; possible D gene TRBD1, 5 bases. The length of the CDR3 is 16 residues. V gave up 5 bases and J gave up 1 base, with 16 bases separating them. CDR1 and CDR2 from the germline V gene are SGDLS and YYNGEE. Here the CDR3 DNA reads TGTGCCAGCAGTGACGCGACAGTTCGTTCTGGAAACACCATATATTTT. Its protein product is CASSDATVRSGNTIYF. The full variable domain, in which reference TRBV9 and TRBJ1-3 provide the parts outside the CDR3, is DSGVTQTPKHLITATGQRVTLRCSPRSGDLSVYWYQQSLDQGLQFLIQYYNGEERAKGNILERFSAQQFPDLHSELNLSSLELGDSALYFCASSDATVRSGNTIYFGEGSWLTVV.

The sample holds many counts of this clonotype. The rearrangement links TRBV28 to TRBJ1-1; D is uncertain. CDR1 is MDHEN, CDR2 SYDVKM, per germline. Trimming removed 6 bases at V and 1 base at J, with 12 bases between. The length of the CDR3 is 14 residues. The CDR3 DNA follows: TGTGCCAGCAGCCGCCTCACCCCGAACACTGAAGCTTTCTTT. This codes for CASSRLTPNTEAFF.

This clonotype showed up just a few times. A much more abundant neighbour one base away suggests this may be a read error. The rearrangement joins TRBV6-5 to TRBJ1-1; D call uncertain. The length of the CDR3 is 13 residues. Deletions cut 4 bases from V and 6 bases from J, with 12 bases between. The germline V gene has CDR1 MNHEY and CDR2 SVGAGI. CDR3 nucleotides: TGTGCCAGCAGTTCCGGCACAACGGCTGAAGCTTTCTTT. Translated, it gives CASSSGTTAEAFF.

The rearrangement joins TRBV10-2 to TRBJ1-2; 7 bases fit TRBD1. V shed 7 bases, J shed 2 bases, and the junction held 7 bases outside the gene matches. Per germline, CDR1 WSHSY and CDR2 SAAADI. This CDR3 contains 14 residues. For the CDR3, the DNA is TGCGCCAGCACCGCCACAGGGGTCAACTATGGCTACACCTTC. This translates into CASTATGVNYGYTF.

The chain links TRBV9 to TRBJ2-3; 10 positions match TRBD1. CDR1 and CDR2 (germline): SGDLS, YYNGEE. V was clipped by 4 bases and J by 3 bases; unmatched bases: 8. This CDR3 region has 16 residues. Written as DNA, the CDR3 is TGTGCCAGCAGCCCGAGGACAGGGGGAAAAACAGATACGCAGTATTTT. This encodes CASSPRTGGKTDTQYF.

The DNA for the CDR3 is TGTGCCAGCAGCTTGGAATCGGACGGTGAAAAACTGTTTTTT. Encoded protein: CASSLESDGEKLFF. The V and J genes are TRBV5-6 and TRBJ1-4, with no clear D. Per the germline V gene, CDR1 is SGHDT and CDR2 is YYEEEE. The CDR3 consists of 14 residues. V was shortened by 0 bases and J by 7 bases, with 10 bases between the two germline ends.

There are many counts of this clonotype. V gene TRBV6-5 combines with J gene TRBJ2-7; TRBD2 agrees at 12 bases. CDR1 is MNHEY and CDR2 is SVGAGI in the germline V gene. Trimming cost V 6 bases and J 4 bases; bases outside gene matches: 7. The CDR3 runs to 15 residues. DNA of the CDR3: TGTGCCAGCAGCTATGAGACTAGCGGGAGTTACGAGCAGTACTTC. Translation: CASSYETSGSYEQYF.

This clonotype was detected many times. The chain links TRBV10-3 to TRBJ2-3; D could derive from TRBD1 or TRBD2 (6 bases each). The CDR3 runs 17 residues. V dropped 3 bases and J dropped 3 bases, with 19 bases sitting between them. CDR1 ENHRY and CDR2 SYGVKD come from the germline V gene. The CDR3 DNA reads TGTGCCATCAGTGACCCGGGTGGAGGGGGAAGTACAGATACGCAGTATTTT. Encoded protein: CAISDPGGGGSTDTQYF.

The genes are TRBV4-3 and TRBJ1-1; the D gene is possibly TRBD1 (5 bases). The CDR3 has 15 amino acids. The germline CDR1 and CDR2 sequences are LGHNA and YSLEER. V gave up 2 bases and J gave up 5 bases, with 15 bases separating them. The CDR3 nucleotides are TGCGCCAGCAGCCAAAGGGGATGGGGGAGTACTGAAGCTTTCTTT. Protein product: CASSQRGWGSTEAFF.